This T cell receptor (beta chain) was documented in a study of fetal regulatory T cell absence and autoimmunity. The V gene's germline CDR1 is SGHVS and CDR2 FNYEAQ. CDR3 length: 18 amino acids. Trimming took off 3 bases at V and 7 bases at J, with 28 bases between the two ends. Only in-frame clones appear in the TCRdb table, and some are missing; sequencing was by immunoSEQ multiplex PCR. The sample includes 95,000 to 100,000 clones, more than 70% of them seen just once. Input material: pancreas tissue. V and J are TRBV7-6 and TRBJ2-7; D might be TRBD1 (8 bases). The sequence was obtained from a male donor with IPEX syndrome. CDR3 sequence: CASSLSGPDRGGGREQYF. DNA of the CDR3: TGTGCCAGCAGCTTGTCCGGACCCGACAGGGGAGGGGGACGGGAGCAGTACTTC.